The rows below give T cell receptor beta chains drawn from one sample of a study of neurological immune-mediated disorders. TCRdb reprocessed the 5' RACE reads via MiXCR and lists one record per CDR3 protein. The sample shows 50,000 to 70,000 distinct CDR3 sequences, roughly 4.3% of them seen only once. The sequenced sample consisted of PBMCs. The receptors originated from a man younger than 40 with multiple sclerosis. Each CDR3 is given with its conserved first and last residue. D genes are given only for firm matches. Rows may omit the clone size; those that give it use once, few, many or a size class.

V: TRBV20-1
J: TRBJ1-6
size: -
D: -
DNA: TGCAGTGCTAGTGACAGGAGCTCCTATAATTCACCCCTCAACTTT
CDR3: CSASDRSSYNSPLNF

V: TRBV20-1
J: TRBJ1-2
size: many
D: -
DNA: TGCAGTGCTAGTCAAACAGGAATTGATGGCTACACCTTC
CDR3: CSASQTGIDGYTF

V: TRBV7-9
J: TRBJ1-2
size: many
D: TRBD1
DNA: TGTGCCAGCAACCTTCAGGGGGTCAATGGCTACACCTTC
CDR3: CASNLQGVNGYTF

V: TRBV20-1
J: TRBJ2-5
size: -
D: TRBD1
DNA: TGCAGTGCTAGGCCAAGACAGGGGAATTTTGGGACCCAGTACTTC
CDR3: CSARPRQGNFGTQYF

V: TRBV2
J: TRBJ2-1
size: -
D: -
DNA: TGTGCCAGCAGAAAAGGGTATGAGCAGTTCTTC
CDR3: CASRKGYEQFF

V: TRBV12-3/TRBV12-4
J: TRBJ1-5
size: many
D: -
DNA: TGTGCCAGCAGCATCTCCATAACTCCCGCTGCGGGTCAGCCCCAGCATTTT
CDR3: CASSISITPAAGQPQHF

V: TRBV4-1
J: TRBJ2-1
size: many
D: -
DNA: TGCGCCAGCACCCCGGGCCAGAGCTCCTACAATGAGCAGTTCTTC
CDR3: CASTPGQSSYNEQFF

V: TRBV12-3/TRBV12-4
J: TRBJ1-5
size: many
D: TRBD1
DNA: TGTGCCAGCAGCTCCTCCAGGGGGATCAATCAGCCCCAGCATTTT
CDR3: CASSSSRGINQPQHF

V: TRBV27
J: TRBJ2-5
size: many
D: -
DNA: TGTGCCAGCAGGACCCGAACTCAAGAGACCCAGTACTTC
CDR3: CASRTRTQETQYF

V: TRBV3-1
J: TRBJ2-2
size: many
D: TRBD1
DNA: TGTGCCAGCAGCCAAGTCCCAGGGGGCGGGGAGCTGTTTTTT
CDR3: CASSQVPGGGELFF

V: TRBV27
J: TRBJ1-5
size: many
D: -
DNA: TGTGCCAGCAGTTTCAGCAGAAATCAGCCCCAGCATTTT
CDR3: CASSFSRNQPQHF

V: TRBV7-2
J: TRBJ2-7
size: many
D: TRBD2
DNA: TGTGCCAGCAGCTTAGTCCCTAGCGGGGGACCCTACGAGCAGTACTTC
CDR3: CASSLVPSGGPYEQYF

V: TRBV4-2
J: TRBJ2-3
size: many
D: TRBD2
DNA: TGTGCCAGCAGCCCGGCGGGACTACGCACAGATACGCAGTATTTT
CDR3: CASSPAGLRTDTQYF

V: TRBV5-1
J: TRBJ2-5
size: many
D: -
DNA: TGCGCCAGCAGCTCGTATCCACTGGAAGAGACCCAGTACTTC
CDR3: CASSSYPLEETQYF

V: TRBV5-1
J: TRBJ1-1
size: many
D: -
DNA: TGCGCCAGCAGCCCCCGCGGAGGGCGCATGGGCACTGAAGCTTTCTTT
CDR3: CASSPRGGRMGTEAFF

V: TRBV4-1
J: TRBJ2-2
size: many
D: -
DNA: TGCGCCAGCAGCTCCCCCGCACACACCGGGGAGCTGTTTTTT
CDR3: CASSSPAHTGELFF

V: TRBV20-1
J: TRBJ1-2
size: many
D: -
DNA: TGCAGTGCCGACAGGCGAAACTATGGCTACACCTTC
CDR3: CSADRRNYGYTF

V: TRBV4-2
J: TRBJ2-3
size: few
D: -
DNA: TGTGCCAGCAGCCAGTTCGGACAGACAGATACGCAGTATTTT
CDR3: CASSQFGQTDTQYF

V: TRBV29-1
J: TRBJ2-3
size: many
D: -
DNA: TGCAGCGTGGACGAACCCGGGGGACAGCCCACAGATACGCAGTATTTT
CDR3: CSVDEPGGQPTDTQYF

V: TRBV7-9
J: TRBJ2-1
size: few
D: -
DNA: TGTGCCAGCAGCCCTCCCCCCCATCAGTTCTTC
CDR3: CASSPPPHQFF

V: TRBV6-6
J: TRBJ1-1
size: many
D: TRBD1
DNA: TGTGCCAGCAGCCGAGGACAGGGTAAAGCTTTCTTT
CDR3: CASSRGQGKAFF

V: TRBV20-1
J: TRBJ1-2
size: many
D: TRBD1
DNA: TGCAGTGCTAGATCCGACAGGGAGGAGAATGGCTACACCTTC
CDR3: CSARSDREENGYTF

V: TRBV18
J: TRBJ2-1
size: many
D: -
DNA: TGTGCCAGCTCTCCCGTGGGGGTCACCGCCAACAATGAGCAGTTCTTC
CDR3: CASSPVGVTANNEQFF

V: TRBV9
J: TRBJ2-3
size: many
D: TRBD2
DNA: TGTGCCAGCAGCGTAGGGTCTAGCGGGGGAACAGATACGCAGTATTTT
CDR3: CASSVGSSGGTDTQYF

V: TRBV5-6
J: TRBJ2-3
size: many
D: -
DNA: TGTGCCAGCAGCTTGCGTTCAGGGGGCACAGATACGCAGTATTTT
CDR3: CASSLRSGGTDTQYF

V: TRBV20-1
J: TRBJ2-5
size: many
D: -
DNA: TGCAGTGCCAATCCAGGGAGCGAGACCCAGTACTTC
CDR3: CSANPGSETQYF

V: TRBV7-6
J: TRBJ2-5
size: many
D: -
DNA: TGTGCCAGCAGCCAGCGAGAGGCAAGATTTCAGACCCAGTACTTC
CDR3: CASSQREARFQTQYF

V: TRBV5-1
J: TRBJ2-1
size: many
D: TRBD2
DNA: TGCGCCAGCAGCTTTACTAGCGGGGGAGTTGCTGAGCAGTTCTTC
CDR3: CASSFTSGGVAEQFF